This T cell receptor beta chain was identified in a study of T-cell reconstitution after alpha-beta-depleted transplantation in children. There are a few counts of this clonotype. The target antigen is unknown. The authors prepared the TCRbeta library with unique molecular identifiers. In TCRdb, the PCR reads were re-called with MiXCR into one record per CDR3 protein. Of about 600,000 distinct CDR3 sequences in the sample, 13% were seen once. Trimming took 4 bases from V and 6 from J, leaving 12 bases between them. The CDR3 extends over 14 amino acids. Germline assignment: CDR1 LGHNA and CDR2 YSLEER. Study-wide results and caveats: Approximately two months post-transplant, alpha-beta T cells reportedly originated from several hundred expanded graft clones. Surviving recipient T cells and thymic progenitors produced the high day-60 TCRbeta diversity seen in some patients. Diversity and T-cell counts at one year after transplant derived mostly from new T cells.

This chain connects TRBV4-3 to TRBJ2-2; D unclear. This sequence was found in a male patient between 10 and 17 years old who had a stem cell transplant for acute myeloid leukemia, so the T cells may come from the graft donor. The sample in question was PBMCs, mostly from graft donor cells, obtained 360 days after TCRalphabeta/CD19-depleted stem cell transplant. This CDR3 is CASSLAGSAGELFF. CDR3 coding DNA: TGCGCCAGCAGCCTAGCAGGCAGTGCCGGGGAGCTGTTTTTT.